These 24 T cell receptor beta chains originate from one sample sequenced in a study of cytomegalovirus exposure and HLA in healthy donors. This PCR relied on a set of 60 Vbeta primers and 13 Jbeta primers. This table comes from immunoSEQ multiplex PCR, and its TCRdb copy is limited to in-frame clones, with some not included. Seen in this sample are 40,000 or so clones; the ten most common clones hold approximately 3.6%. The sample comprised PBMCs. The receptors were sampled from a male donor in good health and CMV-seronegative.

The chain links TRBV30 to TRBJ1-2, with D maybe TRBD1 (6 bases). Trimming stripped 1 base from V and 3 bases from J, with 9 bases between. Germline V CDR1 and CDR2: GTSNPN, SVGIG (reference sequence). The length of the CDR3 is 13 residues. The CDR3 nucleotides read TGTGCCTGGAGTGGACAGGCCCACTATGGCTACACCTTC. It specifies CAWSGQAHYGYTF.

As DNA, the CDR3 is TGTGCCAGCAGCCAAGGGGGAGGGAACGCCGAGCAGTTCTTC. Residues: CASSQGGGNAEQFF. V gene TRBV4-2 combines with J gene TRBJ2-1; TRBD2 aligns across 7 bases. CDR3 length equals 14 residues. Germline assignment: CDR1 LGHNA and CDR2 YNFKEQ. V shed 1 base and J 10 bases; nucleotides not matched to a gene: 7.

The rearrangement uses TRBV6-6 and TRBJ2-7; 11 bases map to TRBD2. The CDR3 length is 14 residues. Germline CDR1 and CDR2: MNHNY and SVGAGI (reference sequence). V shed 4 bases and J 2 bases; nucleotides not matched to a gene: 1. CDR3 in amino acids: CASSSSGGTYEQYF. CDR3 DNA sequence: TGTGCCAGCAGTTCTAGCGGGGGGACCTACGAGCAGTACTTC.

The V gene is TRBV9, the J gene TRBJ2-7; TRBD1 matches 9 bases. The V gene's germline CDR1 is SGDLS and CDR2 YYNGEE. The V segment lost 0 bases and the J segment 5 bases; nucleotides outside the gene matches: 6. The CDR3 consists of 15 residues. CDR3 sequence reads: CASSVGGQGFHEQYF. CDR3 nucleotide sequence: TGTGCCAGCAGCGTAGGGGGACAGGGCTTCCACGAGCAGTACTTC.

The V call is TRBV5-1, the J call TRBJ2-1, with 8 bases that match TRBD2. Germline CDR1 is SGHRS and CDR2 is YFSETQ. With V trimmed by 1 base and J by 1 base, 4 bases remained unmatched. The CDR3 covers 16 residues. Here the CDR3 reads CASSLREGSSYNEQFF. In DNA form, the CDR3 reads TGCGCCAGCAGCTTGCGGGAGGGTTCGTCCTACAATGAGCAGTTCTTC.

The rearrangement links TRBV7-3 to TRBJ1-2; D ambiguous. Trimming removed 7 bases at V and 1 base at J, with 22 bases between. Per germline, CDR1 SGHTA and CDR2 FQGTGA. This CDR3 spans 17 amino acids. CDR3 bases: TGTGCCAGCACCCCCGGGGATGCTTTAGGGCTTAACTATGGCTACACCTTC. Translating it yields CASTPGDALGLNYGYTF.

V is TRBV5-1 and J is TRBJ1-2; D unclear. The length of the CDR3 is 14 residues. Trimming cost V 4 bases and J 4 bases, with 14 bases left between them. Looked up from germline, CDR1 is SGHRS and CDR2 is YFSETQ. The CDR3 nucleotides are TGCGCCAGCAGCCTGTCGTTGAGCGGCTATGGCTACACCTTC. Translating gives CASSLSLSGYGYTF. The entire variable domain, with the rest obtained from reference TRBV5-1 and TRBJ1-2, is as follows: KAGVTQTPRYLIKTRGQQVTLSCSPISGHRSVSWYQQTPGQGLQFLFEYFSETQRNKGNFPGRFSGRQFSNSRSEMNVSTLELGDSALYLCASSLSLSGYGYTFGSGTRLTVV.

CDR3 amino acids: CASRPLYPTGAYEQYF. CDR3 sequence (DNA): TGTGCCAGCAGGCCTCTATATCCGACAGGGGCCTACGAGCAGTACTTC. J is TRBJ2-7 and V is TRBV28; TRBD1 matches 8 bases. J lost 2 bases, V lost 6 bases, and 12 bases had no gene match. The CDR3 contains 16 residues. Germline CDR1 MDHEN, CDR2 SYDVKM.

The chain combines TRBV6-4 with TRBJ1-2; D possibly corresponds to TRBD1 (6 bases). The CDR3 has 15 amino acids. V lost 4 bases to trimming and J lost 4 bases, with 16 bases between them. Per germline, CDR1 MRHNA and CDR2 SNTAGT. CDR3 bases: TGTGCCAGCAGTGCGAGGTTCAAACAGGGCTATGGCTACACCTTC. It yields the protein CASSARFKQGYGYTF.

The chain has TRBV7-6 and TRBJ1-4; 8 nucleotides align to TRBD1. The CDR3 has 13 residues. V lost 4 bases to trimming and J lost 8 bases; unmatched junction nucleotides: 3. The germline CDR1 and CDR2 sequences are SGHVS and FNYEAQ. CDR3 DNA: TGTGCCAGCAGCTCCCGGACAGGGGAAAAACTGTTTTTT. It specifies CASSSRTGEKLFF.

This chain links TRBV2 with TRBJ2-7, with 10 nucleotides matching TRBD1. V gave up 6 bases and J gave up 11 bases; unmatched junction bases: 4. The CDR3 is made up of 11 amino acids. Germline V lookup: CDR1 SNHLY, CDR2 FYNNEI. This chain's CDR3 is CASSAGTGEYF. CDR3 bases: TGTGCCAGCAGCGCCGGGACAGGGGAGTACTTC.

The chain couples TRBV5-1 to TRBJ2-5; no clear D gene. The length of the CDR3 is 15 residues. The germline gives CDR1 SGHRS, CDR2 YFSETQ. V lost 4 bases and J lost 1, with 14 bases in between. CDR3 in DNA: TGCGCCAGCAGCCTTGCCACTGGTCGCCAAGAGACCCAGTACTTC. It encodes CASSLATGRQETQYF.

The chain carries TRBV7-8 and TRBJ2-7; TRBD1 matches 8 bases. Germline V gives CDR1 SGHVS, CDR2 FQNEAQ. J was trimmed by 3 bases and V by 2 bases; bases with no gene match: 12. The CDR3 is 17 residues long. CDR3 residues: CASSLPPGQGANYEQYF. The CDR3 bases are TGTGCCAGCAGCTTACCCCCCGGGCAGGGGGCTAACTACGAGCAGTACTTC.

V gene TRBV6-5 combines with J gene TRBJ1-1; TRBD1 aligns across 7 bases. This CDR3 region has 15 residues. The ends lost 6 bases at V and 3 bases at J; junction bases unmatched: 10. CDR1 is MNHEY, CDR2 SVGAGI, per germline. CDR3 DNA: TGTGCCAGCAGAACTGGGACAGATTCTTACACTGAAGCTTTCTTT. This encodes CASRTGTDSYTEAFF.

The chain has TRBV7-2 and TRBJ1-6; D is ambiguous. The CDR3 is 16 residues long. The V gene lost 5 bases and the J gene lost 0 bases, with 11 bases spanning the gap. The V gene's germline CDR1 is SGHTA and CDR2 FQGNSA. CDR3 in DNA: TGTGCCAGCAGCCTGAGACGGAGCTCCTATAATTCACCCCTCCACTTT. This gives the protein CASSLRRSSYNSPLHF.

The rearrangement links TRBV29-1 to TRBJ2-7, with 7 bases aligning to TRBD1. This CDR3 region has 13 residues. CDR1 and CDR2 from the germline V gene are SQVTM and ANQGSEA. V was clipped by 6 bases and J by 5 bases; unmatched bases: 10. The DNA of the CDR3 is TGCAGCGTCAACAAAGGGGGCACGGACGAGCAGTACTTC. Protein sequence: CSVNKGGTDEQYF.

The chain employs TRBV19 and TRBJ2-5; TRBD2 aligns across 7 bases. Per the germline V gene, CDR1 is LNHDA and CDR2 is SQIVND (reference sequence). V shed 4 bases, J shed 1 base, and the junction held 0 bases outside the gene matches. The CDR3 is 13 amino acids. CDR3 sequence reads: CASSSGGQETQYF. The CDR3 coding sequence is TGTGCCAGTAGTAGCGGGGGCCAAGAGACCCAGTACTTC.

The chain combines TRBV5-1 with TRBJ2-3, with a tentative D call TRBD1 (6 bases). Germline V gene sequence: CDR1 SGHRS, CDR2 YFSETQ. With 4 bases removed from V and 2 bases from J, the gap between germline ends came to 11 bases. The CDR3 has 14 residues. For the CDR3, the DNA is TGCGCCAGCAGCAACCGGGACATCACAGATACGCAGTATTTT. Protein product: CASSNRDITDTQYF. Combining the CDR3 with reference TRBV5-1 and TRBJ2-3 gives the whole variable domain KAGVTQTPRYLIKTRGQQVTLSCSPISGHRSVSWYQQTPGQGLQFLFEYFSETQRNKGNFPGRFSGRQFSNSRSEMNVSTLELGDSALYLCASSNRDITDTQYFGPGTRLTVL.

The chain joins TRBV6-1 to TRBJ2-2, with 11 bases matching TRBD2. The ends lost 2 bases at V and 2 bases at J; junction bases unmatched: 10. CDR1 MNHNS and CDR2 SASEGT come from the germline V gene. This CDR3 comprises 19 residues. CDR3: CASSEYNLAGGQNTGELFF. The CDR3 nucleotides read TGTGCCAGCAGTGAATATAATCTAGCGGGGGGCCAAAACACCGGGGAGCTGTTTTTT.

The chain carries TRBV28 and TRBJ2-5, with 8 bases aligning to TRBD2. Trimming at V came to 3 bases and at J to 2 bases, leaving 8 bases not matched to a gene. From germline, CDR1 is MDHEN and CDR2 SYDVKM. The CDR3 is 16 amino acids. CDR3 bases: TGTGCCAGCAGTTTTGGGAGTTCGGGGGGGCAAGAGACCCAGTACTTC. Its translation: CASSFGSSGGQETQYF. Full variable domain (rest looked up from reference TRBV28 and TRBJ2-5): DVKVTQSSRYLVKRTGEKVFLECVQDMDHENMFWYRQDPGLGLRLIYFSYDVKMKEKGDIPEGYSVSREKKERFSLILESASTNQTSMYLCASSFGSSGGQETQYFGPGTRLLVL.

The chain joins TRBV6-1 to TRBJ2-3; D unclear. V lost 1 base and J lost 7, with 15 bases in between. This CDR3 is built from 15 residues. Germline CDR1 MNHNS, CDR2 SASEGT. CDR3 amino acids: CASSEGEDWVYTQYF. The CDR3 bases are TGTGCCAGCAGTGAAGGCGAGGATTGGGTGTATACGCAGTATTTT.

Of note for this clone: No conserved phenylalanine or tryptophan is present at the end of the CDR3, so a read error is the likely explanation. The V call is TRBV9, the J call TRBJ1-1; 7 nucleotides agree with TRBD1. Germline loops: CDR1 SGDLS, CDR2 YYNGEE. This CDR3 has 12 amino acids. Germline trimming cut 3 bases from V and 8 bases from J; bases unmatched to any gene: 4. CDR3 nucleotides: TGTGCCAGCAGCGCCCGGGACAGCGAAGCTTTCCTT. It specifies CASSARDSEAFL.

The rearrangement joins TRBV5-5 to TRBJ1-5; D is unresolved. Between the trimmed V and J ends, which lost 5 bases and 1 base, there was a span of 10 bases. The germline CDR1 and CDR2 sequences are SGHKS and YYEKEE (reference sequence). The CDR3 covers 14 residues. The CDR3 protein is CASSSEWSNQPQHF. The DNA of the CDR3 is TGTGCCAGCAGTTCAGAATGGAGCAATCAGCCCCAGCATTTT.

The DNA of the CDR3 is TGTGCCAGCAGCCCCCGGCGGGCAGGGGGCACTGAAGCTTTCTTT. Translating gives CASSPRRAGGTEAFF. The chain links TRBV7-9 to TRBJ1-1, with TRBD1 matching 7 bases. This CDR3 is built from 15 residues. Trimming removed 5 bases from V and 4 bases from J; junction bases left unmatched: 10. CDR1 and CDR2 (germline): SEHNR, FQNEAQ (reference sequence).